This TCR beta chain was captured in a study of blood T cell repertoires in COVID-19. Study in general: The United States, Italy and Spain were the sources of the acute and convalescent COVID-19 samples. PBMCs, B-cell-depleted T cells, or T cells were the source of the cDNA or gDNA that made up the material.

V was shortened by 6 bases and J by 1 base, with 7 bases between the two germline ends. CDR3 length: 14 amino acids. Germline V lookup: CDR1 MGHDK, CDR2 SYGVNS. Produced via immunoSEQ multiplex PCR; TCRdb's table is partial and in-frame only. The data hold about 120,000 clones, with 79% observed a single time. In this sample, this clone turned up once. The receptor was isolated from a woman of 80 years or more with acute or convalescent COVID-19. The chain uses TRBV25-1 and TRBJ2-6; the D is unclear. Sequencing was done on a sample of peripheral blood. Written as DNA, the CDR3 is TGTGCCAGCAGCCGGAGATCTGGGGCCAACGTCCTGACTTTC. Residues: CASSRRSGANVLTF.